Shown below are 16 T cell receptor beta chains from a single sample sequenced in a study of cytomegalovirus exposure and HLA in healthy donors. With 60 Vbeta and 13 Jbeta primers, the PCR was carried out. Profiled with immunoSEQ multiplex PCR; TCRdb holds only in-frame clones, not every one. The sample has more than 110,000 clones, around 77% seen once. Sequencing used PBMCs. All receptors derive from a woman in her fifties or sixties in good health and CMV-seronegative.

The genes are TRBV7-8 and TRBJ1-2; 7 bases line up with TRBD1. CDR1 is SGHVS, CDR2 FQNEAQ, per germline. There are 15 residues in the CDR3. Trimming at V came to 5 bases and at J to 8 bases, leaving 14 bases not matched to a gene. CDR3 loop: CASSLQGPIGGGYTF. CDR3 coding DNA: TGTGCCAGCAGCCTACAGGGGCCTATCGGAGGGGGCTACACCTTC.

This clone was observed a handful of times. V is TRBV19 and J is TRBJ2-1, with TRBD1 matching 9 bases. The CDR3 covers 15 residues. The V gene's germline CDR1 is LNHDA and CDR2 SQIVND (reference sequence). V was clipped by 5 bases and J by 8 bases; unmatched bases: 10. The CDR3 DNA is TGTGCCAGTAGTTCCTCGGACAGGGGTTTCCATGAGCAGTTCTTC. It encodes CASSSSDRGFHEQFF.

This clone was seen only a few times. Here the CDR3 DNA reads TGTGCCACCAGCAGAGATAGATACAATGAGCAGTTCTTC. As protein: CATSRDRYNEQFF. The chain links TRBV15 to TRBJ2-1; D call uncertain. The V end was cut by 0 bases, the J end by 4 bases, with 4 bases between. The CDR3 is 13 residues long. Germline loops: CDR1 LNHNV, CDR2 YYDKDF (reference sequence). Supplemented by reference TRBV15 and TRBJ2-1, the full variable domain reads DAMVIQNPRYQVTQFGKPVTLSCSQTLNHNVMYWYQQKSSQAPKLLFHYYDKDFNNEADTPDNFQSRRPNTSFCFLDIRSPGLGDTAMYLCATSRDRYNEQFFGPGTRLTVL.

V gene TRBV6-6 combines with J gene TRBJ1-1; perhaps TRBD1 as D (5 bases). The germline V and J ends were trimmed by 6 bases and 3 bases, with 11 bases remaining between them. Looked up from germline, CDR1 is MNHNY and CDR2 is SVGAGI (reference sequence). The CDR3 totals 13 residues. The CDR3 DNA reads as TGTGCCAGCAGCGTAGACAGACACACTGAAGCTTTCTTT. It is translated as CASSVDRHTEAFF.

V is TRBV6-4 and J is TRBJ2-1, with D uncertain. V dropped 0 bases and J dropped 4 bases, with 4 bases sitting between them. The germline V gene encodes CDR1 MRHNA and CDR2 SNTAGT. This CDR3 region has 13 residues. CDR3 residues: CASSDSEYNEQFF. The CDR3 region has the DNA TGTGCCAGCAGTGACTCGGAGTACAATGAGCAGTTCTTC.

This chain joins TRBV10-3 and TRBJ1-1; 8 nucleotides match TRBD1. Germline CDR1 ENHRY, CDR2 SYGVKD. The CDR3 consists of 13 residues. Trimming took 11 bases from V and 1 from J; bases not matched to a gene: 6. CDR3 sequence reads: CASTGTGNTEAFF. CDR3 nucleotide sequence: TGTGCCTCAACCGGGACAGGGAACACTGAAGCTTTCTTT.

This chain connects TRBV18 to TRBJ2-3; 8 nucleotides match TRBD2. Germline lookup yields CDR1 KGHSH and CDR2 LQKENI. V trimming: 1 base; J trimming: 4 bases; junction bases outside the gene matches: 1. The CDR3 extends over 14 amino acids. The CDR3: CASSPLAGSDTQYF. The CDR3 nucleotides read TGTGCCAGCTCACCACTAGCGGGGTCAGATACGCAGTATTTT.

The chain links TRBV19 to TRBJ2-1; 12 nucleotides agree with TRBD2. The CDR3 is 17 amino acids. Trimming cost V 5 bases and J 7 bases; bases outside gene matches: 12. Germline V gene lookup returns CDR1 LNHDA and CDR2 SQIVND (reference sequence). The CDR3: CASSSSTKGLAGNEQFF. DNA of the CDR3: TGTGCCAGTAGTTCCTCAACCAAAGGACTAGCGGGGAATGAGCAGTTCTTC.

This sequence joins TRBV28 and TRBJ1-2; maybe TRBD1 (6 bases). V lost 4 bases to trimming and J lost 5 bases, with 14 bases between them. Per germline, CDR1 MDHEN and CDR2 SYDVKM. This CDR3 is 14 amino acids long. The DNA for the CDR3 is TGTGCCAGCAGTTCCGGGGGGGCCGGGTATGGCTACACCTTC. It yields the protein CASSSGGAGYGYTF.

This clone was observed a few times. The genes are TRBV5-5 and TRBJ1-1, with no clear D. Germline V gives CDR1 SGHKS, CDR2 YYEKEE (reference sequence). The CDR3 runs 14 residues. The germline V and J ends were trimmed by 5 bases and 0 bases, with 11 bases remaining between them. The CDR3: CASSPGIMNTEAFF. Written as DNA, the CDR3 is TGTGCCAGCAGTCCCGGGATAATGAACACTGAAGCTTTCTTT.

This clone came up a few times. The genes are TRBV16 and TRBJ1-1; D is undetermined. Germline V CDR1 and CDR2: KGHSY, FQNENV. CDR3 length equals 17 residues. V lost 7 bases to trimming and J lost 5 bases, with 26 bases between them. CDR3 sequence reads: CASNAADVGYPGTEAFF. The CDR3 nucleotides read TGTGCCAGCAACGCTGCGGACGTAGGCTATCCGGGGACTGAAGCTTTCTTT.

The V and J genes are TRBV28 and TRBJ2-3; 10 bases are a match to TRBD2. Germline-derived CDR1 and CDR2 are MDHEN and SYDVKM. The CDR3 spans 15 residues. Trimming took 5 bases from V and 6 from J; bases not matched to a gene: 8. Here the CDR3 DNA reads TGTGCCAGCAGTGGTCCGGGACTAGCGCGGGATACGCAGTATTTT. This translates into CASSGPGLARDTQYF.

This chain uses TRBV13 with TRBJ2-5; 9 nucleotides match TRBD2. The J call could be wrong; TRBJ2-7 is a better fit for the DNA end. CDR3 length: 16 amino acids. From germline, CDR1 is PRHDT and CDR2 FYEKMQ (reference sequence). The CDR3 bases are TGTGCCAGCAGCTTAGAGGCTAGCGGGGTCTCCTACGAGCAGTACTTC. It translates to CASSLEASGVSYEQYF.

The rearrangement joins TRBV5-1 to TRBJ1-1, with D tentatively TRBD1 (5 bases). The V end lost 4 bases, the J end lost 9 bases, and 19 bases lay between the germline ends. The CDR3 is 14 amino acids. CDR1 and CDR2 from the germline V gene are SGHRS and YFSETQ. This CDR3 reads CASSPDRTEYKAFF. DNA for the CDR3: TGCGCCAGCAGCCCCGACAGAACGGAGTACAAAGCTTTCTTT.

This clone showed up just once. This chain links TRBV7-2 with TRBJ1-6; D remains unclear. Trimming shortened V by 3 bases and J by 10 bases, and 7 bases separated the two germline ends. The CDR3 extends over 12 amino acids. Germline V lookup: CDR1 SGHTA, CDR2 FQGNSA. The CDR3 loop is CASSFPGSPLHF. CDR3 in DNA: TGTGCCAGCAGCTTCCCAGGCTCACCCCTCCACTTT.

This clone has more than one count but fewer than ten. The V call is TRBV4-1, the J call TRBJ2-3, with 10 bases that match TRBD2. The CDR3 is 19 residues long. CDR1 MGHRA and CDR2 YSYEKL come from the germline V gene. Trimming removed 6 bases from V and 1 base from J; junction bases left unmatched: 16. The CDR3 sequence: CASRVHLAGGLNRTDTQYF. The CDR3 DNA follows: TGCGCCAGCAGGGTCCATTTAGCGGGGGGATTAAACCGCACAGATACGCAGTATTTT.